The rows below give T cell receptor beta chains drawn from one sample of a study of blood T cells in healthy people across ages. MiXCR, applied by TCRdb to the 5' RACE reads, yields one record per CDR3 protein. This table has nearly 1 million distinct CDR3 sequences, 51% appearing once. Input material: blood. The receptors shown here come from an older woman in good health. Each CDR3 is given with its conserved first and last residue. D genes are given only for firm matches. Part of the rows lack a size; the others show once, few, many or a class for expanded clones.

V gene,clone size,J gene,D gene,CDR3 protein,CDR3 DNA
TRBV28,-,TRBJ2-7,TRBD1,CASTDRAPYEQYF,TGTGCCAGCACGGACAGGGCCCCCTACGAGCAGTACTTC
TRBV11-1,few,TRBJ2-1,-,CASRGLYNEQFF,TGTGCCAGCAGGGGCCTGTACAATGAGCAGTTCTTC
TRBV28,-,TRBJ1-4,TRBD1,CASRTGGGEKLFF,TGTGCCAGCAGAACAGGGGGCGGTGAAAAACTGTTTTTT
TRBV30,-,TRBJ2-7,TRBD2,CAWSIAGDLWEQYF,TGTGCCTGGAGTATAGCGGGAGATCTTTGGGAGCAGTACTTC
TRBV7-9,few,TRBJ1-2,TRBD1,CASSTGQGVLYGYTF,TGTGCCAGCAGCACGGGACAGGGGGTACTATATGGCTACACCTTC
TRBV20-1,-,TRBJ2-7,TRBD2,CSARVPTSGTREQYF,TGCAGTGCTAGAGTCCCCACTAGCGGGACACGGGAGCAGTACTTC
TRBV29-1,many,TRBJ2-7,-,CSARDSAYEQYF,TGCAGCGCCCGGGACTCCGCCTACGAGCAGTACTTC
TRBV20-1,-,TRBJ2-3,TRBD1,CSARDVRDRGTTDTQYF,TGCAGTGCTAGAGATGTAAGGGACAGGGGGACCACAGATACGCAGTATTTT
TRBV28,-,TRBJ2-1,TRBD2,CASSLASGGTYNEQFF,TGTGCCAGCAGTTTGGCTAGCGGGGGAACTTACAATGAGCAGTTCTTC
TRBV24-1,-,TRBJ2-3,TRBD2,CATSDPVTSGSGQGTQYF,TGTGCCACCAGTGACCCCGTCACTAGCGGGAGCGGACAAGGTACGCAGTATTTT
TRBV2,-,TRBJ2-6,TRBD1,CASSEIQGVTGANVLTF,TGTGCCAGCAGTGAAATCCAGGGGGTAACTGGGGCCAACGTCCTGACTTTC
TRBV4-2,few,TRBJ2-7,TRBD2,CASSQAGLAGVAGEQYF,TGTGCCAGCAGCCAAGCTGGACTAGCGGGAGTGGCAGGCGAGCAGTACTTC
TRBV7-2,-,TRBJ2-1,TRBD1,CASSPSVGQAYNEQFF,TGTGCCAGCAGCCCAAGCGTGGGACAGGCCTACAATGAGCAGTTCTTC
TRBV18,-,TRBJ1-1,-,CASSRGGRLNTEAFF,TGTGCCAGCTCACGAGGAGGAAGGTTGAACACTGAAGCTTTCTTT
TRBV28,-,TRBJ2-7,-,CASSITTNYEQYF,TGTGCCAGCAGTATCACAACGAACTACGAGCAGTACTTC
TRBV27,-,TRBJ1-5,TRBD1,CASSPGTGGDQPQHF,TGTGCCAGCAGTCCCGGGACAGGTGGCGATCAGCCCCAGCATTTT
TRBV3-1,-,TRBJ1-6,-,CASSQSDSPLHF,TGTGCCAGCAGCCAGTCTGATTCACCCCTCCACTTT
TRBV6-6,few,TRBJ2-2,-,CASNEGAEGVTGELFF,TGTGCCAGCAACGAGGGGGCGGAGGGGGTAACCGGGGAGCTGTTTTTT
TRBV5-1,-,TRBJ2-5,TRBD2,CASSLGGRTNEQYF,TGCGCCAGCAGCTTGGGCGGGAGGACGAATGAGCAGTACTTC